These 11 T cell receptor beta chains originate from one sample sequenced in a study of cytomegalovirus exposure and HLA in healthy donors (dated by TCRdb to the late 2010s). The method was the immunoSEQ multiplex PCR assay. A mixture of 60 forward primers for TCR Vbeta segments and 13 reverse primers for TCR Jbeta segments was used in the multiplex PCR. This immuneACCESS table, as held by TCRdb, lists in-frame sequences with V and J called but not all clones. Of the missing ones, under half trace to an unresolved V gene in checked studies; the others have no known cause. The sample's own table lists 55,000 to 75,000 clones. Around 4.2% of the sample lies in the top ten. Sequencing was carried out using PBMCs. All receptors come from a male donor in good health and CMV-seronegative.

This chain links TRBV6-1 with TRBJ1-3; maybe TRBD1 (5 bases). The CDR3 extends over 17 amino acids. Germline V gene sequence: CDR1 MNHNS, CDR2 SASEGT. V lost 5 bases and J 0 bases, leaving 17 bases between the germline ends. The CDR3, as DNA: TGTGCCAGCAGTAAAGGCCTCGGGGGTGTCTCTGGAAACACCATATATTTT. Translated: CASSKGLGGVSGNTIYF.

The chain combines TRBV16 with TRBJ2-2, with TRBD1 matching over 9 bases. Looked up from germline, CDR1 is KGHSY and CDR2 is FQNENV. The CDR3 has 16 amino acids. V lost 4 bases to trimming and J lost 5 bases; unmatched junction nucleotides: 8. DNA of the CDR3: TGTGCCAGCAGCCGATACAGGGGGCGCGGTACCGGGGAGCTGTTTTTT. Its translation: CASSRYRGRGTGELFF.

The CDR3 bases are TGTGCCAGCAGTTTTGGACAGATCACCGGGGAGCTGTTTTTT. It encodes CASSFGQITGELFF. V gene TRBV28 combines with J gene TRBJ2-2; D is possibly TRBD1 (6 bases). This CDR3 spans 14 amino acids. Between the trimmed V and J ends, which lost 3 bases and 4 bases, there was a span of 9 bases. Germline assignment: CDR1 MDHEN and CDR2 SYDVKM.

The chain joins TRBV19 to TRBJ2-7, with 8 bases that match TRBD2. J gave up 2 bases and V 7 bases, and 7 bases lay outside the gene matches. Germline loops: CDR1 LNHDA, CDR2 SQIVND (reference sequence). This CDR3 spans 14 amino acids. The CDR3 DNA reads as TGTGCCAGTAAACAGCGGGAGCCTCCCTACGAGCAGTACTTC. Protein sequence: CASKQREPPYEQYF.

The chain combines TRBV2 with TRBJ2-6; D is undetermined. Germline CDR1 is SNHLY and CDR2 is FYNNEI. There are 15 residues in the CDR3. V shed 6 bases and J shed 3 bases, with 12 bases lying between them. CDR3: CASRPSSSGANVLTF. The CDR3 nucleotides read TGTGCCAGCAGGCCGTCCTCTAGTGGGGCCAACGTCCTGACTTTC.

The chain carries TRBV10-2 and TRBJ2-7, with no clear D. The germline V gene encodes CDR1 WSHSY and CDR2 SAAADI. Trimming shortened V by 3 bases and J by 1 base, and 7 bases separated the two germline ends. The CDR3 is made up of 13 amino acids. Here the CDR3 DNA reads TGCGCCAGCAGTGACACGAGTTCCTACGAGCAGTACTTC. Translation: CASSDTSSYEQYF.

The chain uses TRBV5-1 and TRBJ1-6; a possible D gene is TRBD1 (6 bases). The CDR3 is made up of 13 amino acids. Germline loops: CDR1 SGHRS, CDR2 YFSETQ. With 0 bases removed from V and 8 bases from J, the gap between germline ends came to 6 bases. In nucleotides, the CDR3 is TGCGCCAGCAGCTTGGCAGGGGATTCACCCCTCCACTTT. This encodes CASSLAGDSPLHF.

The chain employs TRBV7-8 and TRBJ2-7, with 7 bases lining up with TRBD2. The CDR3 runs to 16 residues. The V segment lost 3 bases and the J segment 0 bases; nucleotides outside the gene matches: 8. CDR1 and CDR2 from the germline V gene are SGHVS and FQNEAQ. CDR3 bases: TGTGCCAGCAGCTTTGTTGCCGGGGGGAGCTCCTACGAGCAGTACTTC. It specifies CASSFVAGGSSYEQYF. Full variable domain (missing parts from reference TRBV7-8 and TRBJ2-7): GAGVSQSPRYKVAKRGQDVALRCDPISGHVSLFWYQQALGQGPEFLTYFQNEAQLDKSGLPSDRFFAERPEGSVSTLKIQRTQQEDSAVYLCASSFVAGGSSYEQYFGPGTRLTVT.

J is TRBJ1-2 and V is TRBV28; 8 positions match TRBD1. The V gene end was trimmed by 3 bases and the J gene end by 4 bases; junction bases not matched to a gene: 4. The CDR3 contains 14 residues. Germline V CDR1 and CDR2: MDHEN, SYDVKM. The CDR3 DNA follows: TGTGCCAGCAGTTTCTCGGACAGGGTCTATGGCTACACCTTC. Protein sequence: CASSFSDRVYGYTF.

The V and J genes are TRBV19 and TRBJ2-1; weak D call: TRBD2 (6 bases). Germline CDR1 is LNHDA and CDR2 is SQIVND (reference sequence). V lost 0 bases to trimming and J lost 6 bases, with 15 bases between them. CDR3 size: 16 residues. The CDR3 DNA reads as TGTGCCAGTAGTATAGAAGAGGGCTGGGGGGTCAATGAGCAGTTCTTC. Protein product: CASSIEEGWGVNEQFF.

The chain is built from TRBV4-1 and TRBJ2-2; a possible D gene is TRBD2 (7 bases). The V and J ends lost 4 bases and 9 bases respectively, with 30 bases between them. The CDR3 is made up of 19 amino acids. Germline V gene lookup returns CDR1 MGHRA and CDR2 YSYEKL. As DNA, the CDR3 is TGCGCCAGCAGCCTGGCCAGTGCAGGAGGGGGGGGAAGTTGGAGGGAGCTGTTTTTT. Its translation: CASSLASAGGGGSWRELFF.